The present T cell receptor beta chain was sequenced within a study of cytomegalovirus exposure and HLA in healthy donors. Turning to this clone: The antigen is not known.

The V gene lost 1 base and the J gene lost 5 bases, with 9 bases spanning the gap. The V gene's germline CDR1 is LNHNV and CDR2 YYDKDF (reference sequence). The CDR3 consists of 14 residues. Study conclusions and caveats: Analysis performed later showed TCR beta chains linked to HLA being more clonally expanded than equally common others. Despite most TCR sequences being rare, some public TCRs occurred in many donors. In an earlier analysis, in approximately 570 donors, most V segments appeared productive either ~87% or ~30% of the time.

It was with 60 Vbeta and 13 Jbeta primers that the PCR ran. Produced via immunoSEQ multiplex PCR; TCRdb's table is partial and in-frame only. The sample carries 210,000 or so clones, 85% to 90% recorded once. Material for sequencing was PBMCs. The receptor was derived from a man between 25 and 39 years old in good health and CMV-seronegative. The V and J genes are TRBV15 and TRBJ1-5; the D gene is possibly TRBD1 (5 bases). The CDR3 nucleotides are TGTGCCACCAGCAGAGCGGGGGGAGATCAGCCCCAGCATTTT. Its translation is CATSRAGGDQPQHF.